Detailed here is one TCR beta chain. After extraction with the RNeasy kit, roughly 0.5 to 1 ug of the RNA was reverse transcribed using random hexamers. From the immunoSEQ multiplex PCR reads, TCRdb called clonotypes with MiXCR, one entry per CDR3 protein. The sample has about 300,000 distinct CDR3 sequences, around 92% seen once. The germline V gene has CDR1 DFQATT and CDR2 SNEGSKA (reference sequence). The germline V and J ends were trimmed by 0 bases and 7 bases, with 13 bases remaining between them. The CDR3 is 14 residues long. This sample was taken from a study of CD8 T cells in Susac syndrome. The chain is built from TRBV20-1 and TRBJ1-5; no reliable D call. The sequence came from a human donor with multiple sclerosis. What was sequenced was CD4+ T cells from PBMCs. The DNA for the CDR3 is TGCAGTGCTAGAGATCCTAAGGCGGGGCAGCCCCAGCATTTT. Encoded protein: CSARDPKAGQPQHF.